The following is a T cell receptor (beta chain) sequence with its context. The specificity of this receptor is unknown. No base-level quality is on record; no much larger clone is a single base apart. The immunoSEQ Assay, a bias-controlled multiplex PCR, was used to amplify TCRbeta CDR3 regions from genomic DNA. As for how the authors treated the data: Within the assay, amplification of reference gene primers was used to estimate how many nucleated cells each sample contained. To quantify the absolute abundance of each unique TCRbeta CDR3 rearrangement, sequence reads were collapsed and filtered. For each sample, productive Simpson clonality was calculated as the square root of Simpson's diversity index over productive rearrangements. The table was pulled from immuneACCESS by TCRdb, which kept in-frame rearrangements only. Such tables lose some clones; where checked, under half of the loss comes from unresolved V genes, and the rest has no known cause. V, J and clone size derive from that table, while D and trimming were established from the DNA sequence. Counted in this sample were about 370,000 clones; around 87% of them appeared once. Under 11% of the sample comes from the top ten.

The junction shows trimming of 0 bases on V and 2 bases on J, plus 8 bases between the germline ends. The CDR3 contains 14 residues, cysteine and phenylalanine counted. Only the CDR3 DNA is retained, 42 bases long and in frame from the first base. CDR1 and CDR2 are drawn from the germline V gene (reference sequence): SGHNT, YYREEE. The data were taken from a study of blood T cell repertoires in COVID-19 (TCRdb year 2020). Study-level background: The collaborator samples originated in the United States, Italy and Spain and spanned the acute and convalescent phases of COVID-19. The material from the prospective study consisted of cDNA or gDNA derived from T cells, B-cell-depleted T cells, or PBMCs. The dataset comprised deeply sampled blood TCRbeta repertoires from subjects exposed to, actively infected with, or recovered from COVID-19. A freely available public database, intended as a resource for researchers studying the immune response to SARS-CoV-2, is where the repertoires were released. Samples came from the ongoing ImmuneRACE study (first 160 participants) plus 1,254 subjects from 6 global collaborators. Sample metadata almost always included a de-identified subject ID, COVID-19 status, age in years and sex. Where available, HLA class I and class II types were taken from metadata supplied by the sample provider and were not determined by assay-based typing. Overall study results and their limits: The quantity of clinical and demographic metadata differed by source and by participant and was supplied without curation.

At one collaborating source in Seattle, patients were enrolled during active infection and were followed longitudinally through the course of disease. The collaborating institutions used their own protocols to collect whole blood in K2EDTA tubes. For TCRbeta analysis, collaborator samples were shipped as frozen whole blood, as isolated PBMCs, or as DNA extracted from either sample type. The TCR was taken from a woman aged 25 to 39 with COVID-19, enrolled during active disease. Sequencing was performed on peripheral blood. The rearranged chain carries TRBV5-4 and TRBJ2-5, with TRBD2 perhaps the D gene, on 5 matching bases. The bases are TGTGCCAGCAGCTTGGGGAGGTGGCAAGAGACCCAGTACTTC. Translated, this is CASSLGRWQETQYF.